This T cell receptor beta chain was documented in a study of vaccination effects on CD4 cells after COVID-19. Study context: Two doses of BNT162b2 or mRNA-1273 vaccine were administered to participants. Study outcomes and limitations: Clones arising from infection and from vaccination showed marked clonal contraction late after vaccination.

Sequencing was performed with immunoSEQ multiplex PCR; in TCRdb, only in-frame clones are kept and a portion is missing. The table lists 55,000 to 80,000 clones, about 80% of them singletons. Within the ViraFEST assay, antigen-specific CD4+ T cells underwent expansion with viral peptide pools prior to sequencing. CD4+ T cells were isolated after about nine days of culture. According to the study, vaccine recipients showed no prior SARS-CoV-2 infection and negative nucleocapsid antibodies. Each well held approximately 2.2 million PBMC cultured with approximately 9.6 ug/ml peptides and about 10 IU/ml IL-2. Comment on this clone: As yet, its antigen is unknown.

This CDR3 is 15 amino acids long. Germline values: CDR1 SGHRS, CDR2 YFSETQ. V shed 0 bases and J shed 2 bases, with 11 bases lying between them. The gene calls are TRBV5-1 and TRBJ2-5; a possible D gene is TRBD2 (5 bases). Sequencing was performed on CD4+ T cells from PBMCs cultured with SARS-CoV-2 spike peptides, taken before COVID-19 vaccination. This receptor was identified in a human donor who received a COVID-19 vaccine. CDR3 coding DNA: TGCGCCAGCAGCTTGGTGGCGGGCGTACAAGAGACCCAGTACTTC. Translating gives CASSLVAGVQETQYF.